These 8 T cell receptor beta chains were all obtained from the same sample, sequenced in a study of response to subunit inactivated influenza vaccine (dated by TCRdb to the late 2010s). Library creation used RT-PCR. The run used an Illumina HiSeq 2500. TCRdb trimmed public reads at Q25 via fastp, called clones via MiXCR and kept in-frame beta chains. Under each unique CDR3 protein, matching rows form one entry showing the most common genes and DNA. The sample has 590,000 or so distinct CDR3 sequences on record, less than 15% of them singletons. The ten top clones hold about 7.6% of the sample. Sequencing was performed on PBMCs from blood, taken 14 days before vaccination. The receptors come from a man aged 50 to 60 who received an inactivated influenza vaccine. Donor details come from another sample of the same person, matched by shared clones.

This clonotype has a count of ten or more. The CDR3 sequence is CASSLALSDTGELFF. The CDR3, as DNA: TGTGCCAGCAGTTTAGCCTTATCCGACACCGGGGAGCTGTTTTTT. This rearrangement joins TRBV28 to TRBJ2-2; D is unresolved. In germline, CDR1 is MDHEN, CDR2 SYDVKM. This CDR3 region has 15 residues. Trimming removed 2 bases from V and 3 bases from J, with 10 bases in between.

The CDR3 DNA follows: TGTGCCAGCAGTTTGTCGGGACTAGCTGGGAATGAGCAGTTCTTC. It is translated as CASSLSGLAGNEQFF. This chain connects TRBV28 to TRBJ2-1, with 9 nucleotides matching TRBD2. Germline V lookup: CDR1 MDHEN, CDR2 SYDVKM. V was clipped by 3 bases and J by 7 bases; unmatched bases: 7. The CDR3 loop spans 15 amino acids.

In its sample, this clonotype was seen many times. The chain carries TRBV11-2 and TRBJ1-5; D not certain. Trimming took 0 bases from V and 7 from J, leaving 7 bases between them. This CDR3 is 13 amino acids long. CDR1 and CDR2 (germline): SGHAT, FQNNGV. CDR3 nucleotides: TGTGCCAGCAGCTTAGATCCCCTCCAGCCCCAGCATTTT. Translated, it gives CASSLDPLQPQHF.

This clonotype appeared a few times. This chain connects TRBV5-6 to TRBJ1-2, with 10 positions matching TRBD1. CDR3 size: 16 residues. Germline V gene data show CDR1 as SGHDT and CDR2 as YYEEEE. V lost 3 bases to trimming and J lost 4 bases; unmatched junction nucleotides: 9. CDR3 loop: CASSSAGGQGFYGYTF. CDR3 nucleotides: TGTGCCAGCAGCTCGGCGGGGGGACAGGGGTTCTATGGCTACACCTTC.

This clonotype was detected ten times or more. This sequence joins TRBV6-2 or TRBV6-3 and TRBJ2-2; 7 positions match TRBD1. Germline-derived CDR1 and CDR2 are MNHEY and SVGEGT. V lost 2 bases, J lost 8 bases, and 5 bases stayed unmatched. This CDR3 comprises 14 residues. CDR3 sequence (DNA): TGTGCCAGCAGTTACCTGACAGGGCCAGGGGAGCTGTTTTTT. The encoded protein is CASSYLTGPGELFF.

This clonotype turned up a few times. CDR3 nucleotides: TGTGCCACCAAGATAAAGCCGGGACAGGTAACCGCCGGCCAGTCCTCTGGGGCCAACGTCCTGACTTTC. Amino acids: CATKIKPGQVTAGQSSGANVLTF. This chain links TRBV24-1 with TRBJ2-6, with 8 bases matching TRBD1. The CDR3 runs 23 residues. J gave up 0 bases and V 8 bases, and 26 bases lay outside the gene matches. Germline loops: CDR1 KGHDR, CDR2 SFDVKD.

This clonotype was counted only a few times. V and J are TRBV3-1 and TRBJ1-1; 7 positions match TRBD1. The CDR3 contains 11 residues. Germline assignment: CDR1 LGHDT and CDR2 YNNKEL (reference sequence). The V gene end was trimmed by 1 base and the J gene end by 10 bases; junction bases not matched to a gene: 0. The CDR3 DNA reads TGTGCCAGCAGCCAAGCAGGGGGAGCTTTCTTT. Encoded protein: CASSQAGGAFF.

This clonotype was seen repeatedly, ten times or more. V gene TRBV3-1 combines with J gene TRBJ2-7, with D maybe TRBD1 (5 bases). Per germline, CDR1 LGHDT and CDR2 YNNKEL (reference sequence). This CDR3 is 15 amino acids long. Trimming shortened V by 0 bases and J by 0 bases, and 9 bases separated the two germline ends. CDR3 loop: CASSQDQGGSYEQYF. The CDR3 DNA is TGTGCCAGCAGCCAAGATCAGGGCGGCTCCTACGAGCAGTACTTC.